Given below is one TCR beta chain in context. TCR sequencing used cDNA made by reverse transcription of extracted RNA. Assay used: immunoSEQ multiplex PCR; TCRdb lists only in-frame clones, some missing. Of 150,000 to 200,000 clones listed, approximately 50% are singletons. CDR1 is GTSNPN, CDR2 SVGIG, per germline (reference sequence). With 3 bases clipped from V and 7 bases from J, the junction kept 8 bases outside the gene matches. CDR3 size: 14 residues. The record originates from a study of CD8+ T cells in alopecia areata. Treatment described: oral pan-JAK inhibitor, 5-10 mg twice daily. This TCR derives from a human donor with alopecia areata. The sample was CD8+ T cells sorted from blood, taken around week 54, from a patient treated with tofacitinib. The V and J genes are TRBV30 and TRBJ2-3, with 9 bases that match TRBD2. The CDR3 region has the DNA TGTGCCTGGAGGGGCGCGGGGGGGCCCTATACGCAGTATTTT. Protein sequence: CAWRGAGGPYTQYF.